This T cell receptor beta chain was sequenced for a study of HIV-infected children after antiretroviral therapy interruption. At the level of the study: Samples from the continuous-treatment group were taken at weeks 0, 48 and 150.

Regarding treatment: PENTA 11 planned treatment interruption arm or continuous ART arm. Participants had taken at least three-drug ART for at least 24 weeks. At least 5 million viable PBMCs were required per cryopreserved sample. Study-wide findings and caveats: By the end of treatment interruption, naive CD4+ clonality (Gini) increased.

Unique molecular identifiers were included in an RNA-based 3' RACE TCR library. TCRdb reprocessed the 3' RACE reads via MiXCR and lists one record per CDR3 protein. The sample records approximately 96,000 distinct CDR3 sequences, approximately 6.9% being singletons. Per germline, CDR1 SQVTM and CDR2 ANQGSEA. With 6 bases clipped from V and 8 bases from J, the junction kept 20 bases outside the gene matches. CDR3 length: 18 amino acids. Remarks on this clonotype: What it binds is not known.

The chain links TRBV29-1 to TRBJ2-3; 13 bases are a match to TRBD2. This specimen was CD45RA+ CD4+ T cells from PBMCs, pooled from several time points, taken from a donor given antiretroviral therapy, either interrupted or continuous. This sample's subset: naive CD4+ CD45RA+ CD45RO- T cells. This clonotype originated in a pool of human donors with HIV. The CDR3 DNA reads as TGCAGCGTGACCGGGACGCTGAGGACTAGCGGGGGAGGGGGTACGCAGTATTTT. Protein product: CSVTGTLRTSGGGGTQYF.